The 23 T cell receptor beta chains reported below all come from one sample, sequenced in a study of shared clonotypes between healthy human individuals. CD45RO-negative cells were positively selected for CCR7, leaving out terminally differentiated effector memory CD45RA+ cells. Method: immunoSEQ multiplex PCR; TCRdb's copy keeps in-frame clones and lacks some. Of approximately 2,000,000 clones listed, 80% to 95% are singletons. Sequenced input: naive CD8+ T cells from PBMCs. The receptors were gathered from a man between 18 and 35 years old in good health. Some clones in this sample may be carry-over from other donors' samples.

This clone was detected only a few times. The DNA for the CDR3 is TGTGCCAGCAGCTCTAACCGGGACGGGAACACTGAAGCTTTCTTT. This sequence encodes CASSSNRDGNTEAFF. The chain employs TRBV14 and TRBJ1-1, with D possibly matching TRBD1 (5 bases). The CDR3 extends over 15 amino acids. Per the germline V gene, CDR1 is SGHDN and CDR2 is FVKESK. Trimming took off 5 bases at V and 1 base at J, with 14 bases between the two ends. The full variable domain, its missing parts supplied by reference TRBV14 and TRBJ1-1, is EAGVTQFPSHSVIEKGQTVTLRCDPISGHDNLYWYRRVMGKEIKFLLHFVKESKQDESGMPNNRFLAERTGGTYSTLKVQPAELEDSGVYFCASSSNRDGNTEAFFGQGTRLTVV.

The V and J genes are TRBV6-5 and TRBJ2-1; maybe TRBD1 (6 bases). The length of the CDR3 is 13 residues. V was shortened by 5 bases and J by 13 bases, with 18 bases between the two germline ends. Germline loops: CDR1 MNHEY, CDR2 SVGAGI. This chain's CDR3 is CASSHPGQLEQFF. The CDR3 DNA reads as TGTGCCAGCAGTCACCCCGGACAGTTGGAACAGTTCTTC.

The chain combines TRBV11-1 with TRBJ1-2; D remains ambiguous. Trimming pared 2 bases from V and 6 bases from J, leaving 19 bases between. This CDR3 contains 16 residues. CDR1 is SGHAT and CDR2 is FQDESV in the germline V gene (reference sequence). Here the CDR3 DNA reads TGTGCCAGCAGCTTATACATTTATAGGCAGGAACATGGCTACACCTTC. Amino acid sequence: CASSLYIYRQEHGYTF.

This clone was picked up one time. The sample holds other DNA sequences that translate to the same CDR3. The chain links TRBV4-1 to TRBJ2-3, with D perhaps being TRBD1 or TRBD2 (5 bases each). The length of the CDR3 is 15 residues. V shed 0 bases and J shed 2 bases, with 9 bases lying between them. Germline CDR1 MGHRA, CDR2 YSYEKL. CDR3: CASSQERGITDTQYF. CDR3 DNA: TGCGCCAGCAGCCAAGAGAGGGGCATCACAGATACGCAGTATTTT.

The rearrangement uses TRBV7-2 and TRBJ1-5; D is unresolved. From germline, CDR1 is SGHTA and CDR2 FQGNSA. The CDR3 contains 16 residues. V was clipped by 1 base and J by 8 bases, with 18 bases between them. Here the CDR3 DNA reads TGTGCCAGCAGCTTAGGTATCCTAGGGTCTGTTAAGCCCCAGCATTTT. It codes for CASSLGILGSVKPQHF.

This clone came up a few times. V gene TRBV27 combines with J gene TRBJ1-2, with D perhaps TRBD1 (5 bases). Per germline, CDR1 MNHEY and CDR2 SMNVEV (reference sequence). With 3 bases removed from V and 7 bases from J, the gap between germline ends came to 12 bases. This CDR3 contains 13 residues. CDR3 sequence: CASSFSQGFGYTF. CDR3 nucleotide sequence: TGTGCCAGCAGTTTTTCCCAGGGCTTTGGCTACACCTTC.

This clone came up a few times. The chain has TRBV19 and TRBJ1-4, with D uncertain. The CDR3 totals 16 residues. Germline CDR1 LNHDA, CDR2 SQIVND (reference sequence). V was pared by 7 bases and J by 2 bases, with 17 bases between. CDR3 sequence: CASTPSTAATNEKLFF. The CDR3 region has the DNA TGTGCCAGTACCCCCTCAACAGCGGCCACTAATGAAAAACTGTTTTTT.

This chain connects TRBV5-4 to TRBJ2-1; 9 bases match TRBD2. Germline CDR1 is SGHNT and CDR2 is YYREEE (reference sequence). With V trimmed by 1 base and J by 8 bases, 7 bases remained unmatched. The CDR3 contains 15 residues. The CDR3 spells CASSLPAGGPHEQFF. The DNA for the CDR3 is TGTGCCAGCAGCTTGCCAGCGGGAGGCCCTCATGAGCAGTTCTTC.

The CDR3 sequence is CASSKTENTEAFF. The CDR3 region has the DNA TGTGCCAGCAGTAAGACTGAGAACACTGAAGCTTTCTTT. This chain joins TRBV2 and TRBJ1-1; no reliable D call. The germline V gene has CDR1 SNHLY and CDR2 FYNNEI. This CDR3 region has 13 residues. Trimming removed 5 bases at V and 1 base at J, with 8 bases between.

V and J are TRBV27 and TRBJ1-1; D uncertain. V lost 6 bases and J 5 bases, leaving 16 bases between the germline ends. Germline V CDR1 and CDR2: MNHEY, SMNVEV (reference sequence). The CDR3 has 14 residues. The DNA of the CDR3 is TGTGCCAGCAGGAAAAATGGAGCTCTGACTGAAGCTTTCTTT. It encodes CASRKNGALTEAFF.

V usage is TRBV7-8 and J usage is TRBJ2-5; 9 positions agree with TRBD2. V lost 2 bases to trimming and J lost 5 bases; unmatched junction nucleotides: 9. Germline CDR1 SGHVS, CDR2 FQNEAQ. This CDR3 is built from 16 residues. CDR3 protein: CASSLLAGGQGETQYF. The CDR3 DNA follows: TGTGCCAGCAGCTTATTGGCGGGAGGGCAGGGGGAGACCCAGTACTTC.

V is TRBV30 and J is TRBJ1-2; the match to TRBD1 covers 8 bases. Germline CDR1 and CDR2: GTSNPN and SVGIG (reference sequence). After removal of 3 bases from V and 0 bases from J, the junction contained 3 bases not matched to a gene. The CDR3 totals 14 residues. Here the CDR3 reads CAWRDRATNYGYTF. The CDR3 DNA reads TGTGCCTGGAGGGACAGGGCTACTAACTATGGCTACACCTTC.

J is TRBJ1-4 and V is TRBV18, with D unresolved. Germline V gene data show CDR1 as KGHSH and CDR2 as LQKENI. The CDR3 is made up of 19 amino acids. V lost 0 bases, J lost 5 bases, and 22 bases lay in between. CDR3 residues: CASSPPPGVGPVKNEKLFF. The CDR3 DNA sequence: TGTGCCAGCTCACCACCGCCTGGGGTAGGCCCCGTCAAGAATGAAAAACTGTTTTTT.

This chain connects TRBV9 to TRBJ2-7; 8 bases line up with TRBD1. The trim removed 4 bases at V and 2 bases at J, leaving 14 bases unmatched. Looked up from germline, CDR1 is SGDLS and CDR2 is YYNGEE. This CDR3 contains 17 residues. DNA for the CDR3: TGTGCCAGCAGCCACGACCCCAGGACAGGGAGTGCCTACGAGCAGTACTTC. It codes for CASSHDPRTGSAYEQYF. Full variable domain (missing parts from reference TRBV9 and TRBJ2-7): DSGVTQTPKHLITATGQRVTLRCSPRSGDLSVYWYQQSLDQGLQFLIQYYNGEERAKGNILERFSAQQFPDLHSELNLSSLELGDSALYFCASSHDPRTGSAYEQYFGPGTRLTVT.

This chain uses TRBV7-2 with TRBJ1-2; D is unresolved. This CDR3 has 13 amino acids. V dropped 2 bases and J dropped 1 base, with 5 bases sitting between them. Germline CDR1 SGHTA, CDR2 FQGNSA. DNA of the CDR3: TGTGCCAGCAGCTTATCGGTTAACTATGGCTACACCTTC. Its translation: CASSLSVNYGYTF.

CDR3 nucleotide sequence: TGCAGCGTTGATTTAGGGACAAGTAGCTCCTACGAGCAGTACTTC. It encodes CSVDLGTSSSYEQYF. This chain uses TRBV29-1 with TRBJ2-5, with D possibly matching TRBD1 (6 bases). The DNA end lines up better with TRBJ2-7; the J call may be wrong. CDR1 is SQVTM and CDR2 is ANQGSEA in the germline V gene. The CDR3 loop spans 15 amino acids.

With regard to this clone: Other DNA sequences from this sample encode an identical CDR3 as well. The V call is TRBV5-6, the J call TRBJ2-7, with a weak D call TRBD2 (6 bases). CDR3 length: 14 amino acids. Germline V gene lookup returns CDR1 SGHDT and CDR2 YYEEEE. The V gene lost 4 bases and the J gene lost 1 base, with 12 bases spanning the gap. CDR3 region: CASSPGGPSYEQYF. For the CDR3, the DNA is TGTGCCAGCAGCCCCGGGGGACCTTCCTACGAGCAGTACTTC.

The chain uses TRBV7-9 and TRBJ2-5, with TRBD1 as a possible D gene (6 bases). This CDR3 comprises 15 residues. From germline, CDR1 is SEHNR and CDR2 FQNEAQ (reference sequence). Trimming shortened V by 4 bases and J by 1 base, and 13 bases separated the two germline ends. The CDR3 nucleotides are TGTGCCAGCAGCTCCCTGGACAGACTCCAAGAGACCCAGTACTTC. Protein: CASSSLDRLQETQYF. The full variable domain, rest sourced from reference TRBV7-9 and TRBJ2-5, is DTGVSQNPRHKITKRGQNVTFRCDPISEHNRLYWYRQTLGQGPEFLTYFQNEAQLEKSRLLSDRFSAERPKGSFSTLEIQRTEQGDSAMYLCASSSLDRLQETQYFGPGTRLLVL.

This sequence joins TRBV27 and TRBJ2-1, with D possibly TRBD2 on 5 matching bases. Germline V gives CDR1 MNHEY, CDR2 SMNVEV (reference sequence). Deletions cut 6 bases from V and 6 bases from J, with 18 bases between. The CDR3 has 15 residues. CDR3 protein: CASSQGGPASNEQFF. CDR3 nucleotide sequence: TGTGCCAGCAGCCAAGGCGGGCCGGCAAGCAATGAGCAGTTCTTC.

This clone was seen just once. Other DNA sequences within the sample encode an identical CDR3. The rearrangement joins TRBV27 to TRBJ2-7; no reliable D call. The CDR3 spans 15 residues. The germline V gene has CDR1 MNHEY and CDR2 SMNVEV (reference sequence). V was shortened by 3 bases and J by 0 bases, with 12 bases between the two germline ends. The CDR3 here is CASSFGRPNSYEQYF. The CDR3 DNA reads TGTGCCAGCAGTTTCGGGCGTCCAAACTCCTACGAGCAGTACTTC.

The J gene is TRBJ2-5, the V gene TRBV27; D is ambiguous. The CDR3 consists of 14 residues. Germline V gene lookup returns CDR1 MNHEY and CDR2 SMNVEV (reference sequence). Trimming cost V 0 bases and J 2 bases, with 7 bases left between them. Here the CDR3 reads CASSLSFGQETQYF. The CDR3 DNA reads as TGTGCCAGCAGTTTATCGTTTGGGCAAGAGACCCAGTACTTC.

CDR3 in DNA: TGTGCCAGCAGGGGCCCAGGGATTTACAATGAGCAGTTCTTC. Translation gives CASRGPGIYNEQFF. The chain couples TRBV2 to TRBJ2-1; possibly TRBD1 for D (5 bases). Germline values: CDR1 SNHLY, CDR2 FYNNEI. V shed 6 bases and J shed 4 bases, with 13 bases lying between them. The CDR3 has 14 residues.

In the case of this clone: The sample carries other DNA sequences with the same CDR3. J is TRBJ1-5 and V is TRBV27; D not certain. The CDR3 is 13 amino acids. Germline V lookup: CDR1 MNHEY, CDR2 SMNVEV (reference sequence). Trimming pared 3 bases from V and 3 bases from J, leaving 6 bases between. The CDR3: CASSFGINQPQHF. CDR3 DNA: TGTGCCAGCAGTTTCGGCATCAATCAGCCCCAGCATTTT.